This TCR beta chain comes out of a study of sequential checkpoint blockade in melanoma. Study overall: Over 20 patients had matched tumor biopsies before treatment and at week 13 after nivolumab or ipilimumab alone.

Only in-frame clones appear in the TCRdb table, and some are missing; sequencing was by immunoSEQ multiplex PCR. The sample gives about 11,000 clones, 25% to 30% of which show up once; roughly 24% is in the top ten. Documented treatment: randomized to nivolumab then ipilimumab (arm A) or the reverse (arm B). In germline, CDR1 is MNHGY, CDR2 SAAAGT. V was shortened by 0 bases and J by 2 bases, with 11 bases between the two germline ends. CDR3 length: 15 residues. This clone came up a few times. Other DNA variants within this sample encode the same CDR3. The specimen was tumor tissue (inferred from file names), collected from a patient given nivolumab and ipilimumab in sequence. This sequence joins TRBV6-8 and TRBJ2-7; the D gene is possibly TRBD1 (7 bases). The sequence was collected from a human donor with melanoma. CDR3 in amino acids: CASSYSQGGTYEQYF. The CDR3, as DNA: TGTGCCAGCAGTTACTCGCAGGGGGGAACCTACGAGCAGTACTTC.